Following are 4 T cell receptor beta chains from one sample sequenced in a study of PD-1 blockade in mismatch repair-deficient tumors. Sequenced by immunoSEQ multiplex PCR; TCRdb stores in-frame clones only, minus some. The sample lists about 68,000 clones, about 72% occurring once. The sequences come from peripheral blood, collected 2 weeks after starting pembrolizumab. The receptors were sampled from an adult with mismatch repair-deficient cancer.

To note about this clone: A junction end diverges from the germline sequence, so it may reflect a read error. This chain joins TRBV7-7 and TRBJ2-5, with 11 bases lining up with TRBD1. The CDR3 consists of 14 residues. Germline lookup yields CDR1 SSHAT and CDR2 FNYEAQ (reference sequence). CDR3 in DNA: TGTGCTAGCAGCGCTGAGTTGGGACAGGGGGCCCAGTACTTC. It is translated as CASSAELGQGAQYF.

CDR3 sequence: CASTAGEVAFF. The CDR3 DNA reads as TGTGCCAGCACCGCCGGGGAGGTGGCTTTCTTT. The chain carries TRBV6-1 and TRBJ1-1; D is unclear. V lost 7 bases to trimming and J lost 11 bases, with 14 bases between them. In germline, CDR1 is MNHNS, CDR2 SASEGT. This CDR3 is built from 11 residues.

The rearrangement links TRBV20-1 to TRBJ2-7, with 9 bases fitting TRBD2. Germline V gene data show CDR1 as DFQATT and CDR2 as SNEGSKA (reference sequence). The CDR3 has 11 amino acids. In DNA form, the CDR3 reads TGCAGCGCGGGGGGGCGTCACGAGCAGTACTTC. Translated, it gives CSAGGRHEQYF.

As to this clone: At one end the junction does not follow the germline gene, possibly because of a read error. This rearrangement joins TRBV6-5 to TRBJ2-1; 8 nucleotides agree with TRBD2. CDR3 length: 15 amino acids. The germline V gene encodes CDR1 MNHEY and CDR2 SVGAGI. The CDR3 loop reads CVSSRKSGSLNEQFF. The CDR3 DNA follows: TGTGTCAGCAGTCGCAAAAGCGGGAGCTTGAATGAGCAGTTCTTC.